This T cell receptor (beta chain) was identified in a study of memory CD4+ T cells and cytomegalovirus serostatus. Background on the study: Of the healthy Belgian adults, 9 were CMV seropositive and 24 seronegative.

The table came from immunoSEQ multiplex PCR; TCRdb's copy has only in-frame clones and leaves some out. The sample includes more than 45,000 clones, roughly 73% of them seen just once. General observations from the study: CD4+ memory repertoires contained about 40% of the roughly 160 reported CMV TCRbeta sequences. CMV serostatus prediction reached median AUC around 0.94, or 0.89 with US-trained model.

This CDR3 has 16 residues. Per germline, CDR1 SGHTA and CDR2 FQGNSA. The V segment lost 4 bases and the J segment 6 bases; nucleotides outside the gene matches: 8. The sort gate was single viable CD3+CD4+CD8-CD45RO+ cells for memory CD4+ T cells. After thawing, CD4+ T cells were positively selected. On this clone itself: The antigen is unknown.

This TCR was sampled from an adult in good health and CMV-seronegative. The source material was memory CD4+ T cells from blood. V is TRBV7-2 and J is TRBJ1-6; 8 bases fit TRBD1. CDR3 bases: TGTGCCAGCAGCTCGACAAGCGGACAGGGTAATTCACCCCTCCACTTT. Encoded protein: CASSSTSGQGNSPLHF.